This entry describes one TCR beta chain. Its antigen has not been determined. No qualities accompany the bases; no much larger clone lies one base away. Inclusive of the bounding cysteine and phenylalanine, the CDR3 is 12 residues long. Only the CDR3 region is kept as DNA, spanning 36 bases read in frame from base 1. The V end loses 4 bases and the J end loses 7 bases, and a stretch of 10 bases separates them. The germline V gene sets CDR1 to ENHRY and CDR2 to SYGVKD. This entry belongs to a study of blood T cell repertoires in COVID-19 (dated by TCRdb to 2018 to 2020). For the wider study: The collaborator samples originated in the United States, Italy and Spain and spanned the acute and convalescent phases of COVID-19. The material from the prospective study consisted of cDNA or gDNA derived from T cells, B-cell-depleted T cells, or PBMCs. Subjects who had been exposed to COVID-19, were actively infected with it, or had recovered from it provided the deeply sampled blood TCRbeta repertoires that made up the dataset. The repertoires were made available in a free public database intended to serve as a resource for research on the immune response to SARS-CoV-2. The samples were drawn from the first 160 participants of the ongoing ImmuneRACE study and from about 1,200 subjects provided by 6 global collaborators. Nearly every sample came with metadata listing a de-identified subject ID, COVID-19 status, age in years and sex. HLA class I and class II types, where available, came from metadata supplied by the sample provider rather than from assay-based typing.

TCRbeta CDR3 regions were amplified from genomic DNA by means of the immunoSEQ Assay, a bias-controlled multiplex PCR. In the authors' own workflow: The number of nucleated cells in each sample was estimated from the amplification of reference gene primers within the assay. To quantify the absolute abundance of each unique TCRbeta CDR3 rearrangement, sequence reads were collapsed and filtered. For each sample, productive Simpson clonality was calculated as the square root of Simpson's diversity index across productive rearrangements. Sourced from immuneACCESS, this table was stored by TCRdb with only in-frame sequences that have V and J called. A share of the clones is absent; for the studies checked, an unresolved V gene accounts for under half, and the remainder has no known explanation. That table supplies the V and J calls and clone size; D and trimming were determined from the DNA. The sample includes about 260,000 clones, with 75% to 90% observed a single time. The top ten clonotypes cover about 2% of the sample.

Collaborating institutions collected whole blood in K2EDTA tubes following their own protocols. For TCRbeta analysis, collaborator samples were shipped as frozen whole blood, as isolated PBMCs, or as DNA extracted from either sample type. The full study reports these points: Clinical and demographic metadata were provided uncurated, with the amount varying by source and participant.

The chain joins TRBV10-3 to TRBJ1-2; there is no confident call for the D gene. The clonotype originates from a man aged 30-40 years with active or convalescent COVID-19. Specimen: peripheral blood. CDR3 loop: CAISVGLSGYTF. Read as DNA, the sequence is TGTGCCATCAGTGTCGGGTTGTCTGGCTACACCTTC.